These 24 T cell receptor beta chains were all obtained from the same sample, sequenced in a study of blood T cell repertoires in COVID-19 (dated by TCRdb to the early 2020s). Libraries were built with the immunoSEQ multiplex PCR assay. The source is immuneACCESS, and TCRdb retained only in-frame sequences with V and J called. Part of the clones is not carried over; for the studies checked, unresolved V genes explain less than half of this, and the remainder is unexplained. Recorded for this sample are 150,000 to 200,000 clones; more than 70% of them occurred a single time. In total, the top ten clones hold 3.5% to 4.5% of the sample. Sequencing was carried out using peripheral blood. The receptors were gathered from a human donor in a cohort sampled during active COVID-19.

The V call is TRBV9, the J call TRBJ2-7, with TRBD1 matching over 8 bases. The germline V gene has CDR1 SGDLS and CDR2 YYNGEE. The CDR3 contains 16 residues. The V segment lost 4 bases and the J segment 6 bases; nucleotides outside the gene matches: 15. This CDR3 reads CASSHTTPTGVGEQYF. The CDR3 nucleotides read TGTGCCAGCAGCCACACCACCCCGACAGGGGTCGGCGAGCAGTACTTC. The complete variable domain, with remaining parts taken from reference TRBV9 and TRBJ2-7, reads DSGVTQTPKHLITATGQRVTLRCSPRSGDLSVYWYQQSLDQGLQFLIQYYNGEERAKGNILERFSAQQFPDLHSELNLSSLELGDSALYFCASSHTTPTGVGEQYFGPGTRLTVT.

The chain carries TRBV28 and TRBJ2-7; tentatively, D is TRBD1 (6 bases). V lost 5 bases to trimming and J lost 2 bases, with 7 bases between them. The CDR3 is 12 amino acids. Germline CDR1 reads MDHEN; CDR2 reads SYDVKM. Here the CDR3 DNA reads TGTGCCAGCAGTGACAGGCCCTACGAGCAGTACTTC. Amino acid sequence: CASSDRPYEQYF.

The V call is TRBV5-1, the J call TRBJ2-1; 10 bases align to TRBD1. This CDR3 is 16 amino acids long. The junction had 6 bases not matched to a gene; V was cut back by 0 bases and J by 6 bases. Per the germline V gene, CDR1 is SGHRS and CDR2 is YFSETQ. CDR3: CASSLVGTGAVNEQFF. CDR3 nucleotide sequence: TGCGCCAGCAGCTTGGTTGGGACAGGGGCGGTCAATGAGCAGTTCTTC.

The CDR3 coding sequence is TGTGCCAGCAGCCATGGGGACTCCTCCACCGGGGAGCTGTTTTTT. Encoded protein: CASSHGDSSTGELFF. The V and J genes are TRBV4-2 and TRBJ2-2; tentatively, D is TRBD2 (6 bases). The CDR3 has 15 residues. V lost 3 bases, J lost 4 bases, and 12 bases lay in between. The germline V gene has CDR1 LGHNA and CDR2 YNFKEQ.

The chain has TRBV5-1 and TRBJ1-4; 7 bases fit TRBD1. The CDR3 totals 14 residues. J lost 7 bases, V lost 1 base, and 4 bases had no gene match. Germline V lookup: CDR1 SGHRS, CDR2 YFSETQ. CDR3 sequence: CASSLQPGGEKLFF. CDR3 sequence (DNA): TGCGCCAGCAGCTTGCAGCCAGGGGGTGAAAAACTGTTTTTT.

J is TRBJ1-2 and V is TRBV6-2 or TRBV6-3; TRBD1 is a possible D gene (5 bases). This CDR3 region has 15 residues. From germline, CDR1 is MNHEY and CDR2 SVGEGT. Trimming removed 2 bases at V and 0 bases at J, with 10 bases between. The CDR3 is CASSYGASTNYGYTF. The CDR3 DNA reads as TGTGCCAGCAGTTACGGGGCCTCTACTAACTATGGCTACACCTTC.

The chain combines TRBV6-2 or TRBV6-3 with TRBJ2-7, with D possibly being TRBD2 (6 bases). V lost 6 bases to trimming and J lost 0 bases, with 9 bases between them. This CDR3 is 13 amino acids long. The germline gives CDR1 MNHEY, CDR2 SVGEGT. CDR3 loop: CASSRLGSYEQYF. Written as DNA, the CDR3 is TGTGCCAGCAGCCGACTAGGCTCCTACGAGCAGTACTTC.

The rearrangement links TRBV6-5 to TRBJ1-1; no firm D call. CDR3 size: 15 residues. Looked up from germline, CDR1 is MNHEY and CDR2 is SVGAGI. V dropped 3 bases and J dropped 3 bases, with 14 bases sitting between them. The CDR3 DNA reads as TGTGCCAGCAGTTATAGTCTCATACGGGACACTGAAGCTTTCTTT. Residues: CASSYSLIRDTEAFF.

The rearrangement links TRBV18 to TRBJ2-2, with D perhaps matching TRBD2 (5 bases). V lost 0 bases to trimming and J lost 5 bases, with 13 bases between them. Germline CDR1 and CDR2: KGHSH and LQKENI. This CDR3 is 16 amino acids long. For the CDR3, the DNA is TGTGCCAGCTCACCACCGGCCCCAACTAGGACCGGGGAGCTGTTTTTT. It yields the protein CASSPPAPTRTGELFF.

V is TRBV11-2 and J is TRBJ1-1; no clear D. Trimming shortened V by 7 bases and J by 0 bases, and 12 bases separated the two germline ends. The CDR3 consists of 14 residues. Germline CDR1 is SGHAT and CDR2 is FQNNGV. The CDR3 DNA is TGTGCCAGCACCCCCGTGCGGGTGAACACTGAAGCTTTCTTT. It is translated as CASTPVRVNTEAFF.

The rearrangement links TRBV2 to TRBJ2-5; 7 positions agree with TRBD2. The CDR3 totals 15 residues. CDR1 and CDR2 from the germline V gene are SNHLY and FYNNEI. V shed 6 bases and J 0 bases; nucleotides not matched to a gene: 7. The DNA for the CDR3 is TGTGCCAGCAGGGGGACTACATTGTACCAAGAGACCCAGTACTTC. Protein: CASRGTTLYQETQYF.

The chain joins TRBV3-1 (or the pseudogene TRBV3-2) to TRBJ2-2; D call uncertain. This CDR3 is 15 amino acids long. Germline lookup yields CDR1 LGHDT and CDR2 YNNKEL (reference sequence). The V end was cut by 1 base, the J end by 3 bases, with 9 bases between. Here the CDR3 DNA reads TGTGCCAGCAGCCAAGGGCAGGATTACACCGGGGAGCTGTTTTTT. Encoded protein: CASSQGQDYTGELFF.

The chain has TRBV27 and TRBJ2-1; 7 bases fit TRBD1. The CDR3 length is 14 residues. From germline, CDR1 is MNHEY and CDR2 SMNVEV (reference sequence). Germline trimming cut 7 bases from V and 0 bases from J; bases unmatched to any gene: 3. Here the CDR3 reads CASKTGSSYNEQFF. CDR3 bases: TGTGCCAGCAAGACAGGGAGCTCCTACAATGAGCAGTTCTTC.

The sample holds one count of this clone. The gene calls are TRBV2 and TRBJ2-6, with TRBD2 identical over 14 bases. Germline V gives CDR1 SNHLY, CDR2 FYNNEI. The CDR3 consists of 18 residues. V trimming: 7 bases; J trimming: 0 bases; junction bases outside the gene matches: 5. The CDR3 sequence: CASTGLAGALSGANVLTF. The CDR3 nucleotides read TGTGCCAGCACGGGACTAGCGGGGGCCCTCTCTGGGGCCAACGTCCTGACTTTC.

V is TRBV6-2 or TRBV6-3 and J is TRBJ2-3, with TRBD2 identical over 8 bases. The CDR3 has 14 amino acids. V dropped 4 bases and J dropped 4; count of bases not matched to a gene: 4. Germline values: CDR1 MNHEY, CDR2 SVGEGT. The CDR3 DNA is TGTGCCAGCAGTTCTGGGACTAGTTCAGATACGCAGTATTTT. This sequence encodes CASSSGTSSDTQYF.

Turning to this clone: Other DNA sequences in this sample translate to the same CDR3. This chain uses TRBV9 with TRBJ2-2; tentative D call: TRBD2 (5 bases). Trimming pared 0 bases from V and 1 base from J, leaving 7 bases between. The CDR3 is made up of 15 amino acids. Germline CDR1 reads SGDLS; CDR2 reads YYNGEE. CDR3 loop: CASSVGGRNTGELFF. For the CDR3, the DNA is TGTGCCAGCAGCGTAGGTGGGAGGAACACCGGGGAGCTGTTTTTT.

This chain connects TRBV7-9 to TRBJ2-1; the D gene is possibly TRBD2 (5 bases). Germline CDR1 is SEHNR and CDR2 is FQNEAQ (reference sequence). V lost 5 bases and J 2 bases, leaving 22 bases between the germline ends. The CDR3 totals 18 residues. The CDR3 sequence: CASSRLPAESRAYNEQFF. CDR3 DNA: TGTGCCAGCAGCCGCCTTCCAGCCGAGTCGAGGGCCTACAATGAGCAGTTCTTC.

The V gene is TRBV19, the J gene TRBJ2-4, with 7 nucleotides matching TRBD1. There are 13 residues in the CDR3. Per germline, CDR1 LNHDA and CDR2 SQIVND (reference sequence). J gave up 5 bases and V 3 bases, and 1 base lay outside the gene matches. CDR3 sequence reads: CASSMGQQNIQYF. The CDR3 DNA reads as TGTGCCAGTAGTATGGGACAGCAAAACATTCAGTACTTC.

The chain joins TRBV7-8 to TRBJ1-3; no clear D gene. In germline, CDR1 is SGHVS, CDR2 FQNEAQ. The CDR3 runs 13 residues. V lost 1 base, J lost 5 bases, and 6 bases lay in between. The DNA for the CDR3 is TGTGCCAGCAGCTTAGGTTCTAGAAACACCATATATTTT. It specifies CASSLGSRNTIYF.

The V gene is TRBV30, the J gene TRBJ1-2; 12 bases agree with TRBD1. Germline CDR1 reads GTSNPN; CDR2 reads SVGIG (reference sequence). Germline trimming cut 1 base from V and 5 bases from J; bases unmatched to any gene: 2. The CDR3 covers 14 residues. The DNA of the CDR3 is TGTGCCTGGAGTGGGGACAGGGGGCGATATGGCTACACCTTC. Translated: CAWSGDRGRYGYTF. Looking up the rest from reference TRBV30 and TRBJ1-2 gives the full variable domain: SQTIHQWPATLVQPVGSPLSLECTVEGTSNPNLYWYRQAAGRGLQLLFYSVGIGQISSEVPQNLSASRPQDRQFILSSKKLLLSDSGFYLCAWSGDRGRYGYTFGSGTRLTVV.

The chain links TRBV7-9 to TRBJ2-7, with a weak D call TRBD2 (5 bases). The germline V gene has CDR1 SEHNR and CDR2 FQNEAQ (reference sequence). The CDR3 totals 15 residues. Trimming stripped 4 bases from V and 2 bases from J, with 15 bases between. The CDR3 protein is CASSSPGGKAYEQYF. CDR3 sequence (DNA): TGTGCCAGCAGCTCCCCCGGAGGAAAAGCCTACGAGCAGTACTTC. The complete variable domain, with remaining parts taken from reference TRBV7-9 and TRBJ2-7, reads DTGVSQNPRHKITKRGQNVTFRCDPISEHNRLYWYRQTLGQGPEFLTYFQNEAQLEKSRLLSDRFSAERPKGSFSTLEIQRTEQGDSAMYLCASSSPGGKAYEQYFGPGTRLTVT.

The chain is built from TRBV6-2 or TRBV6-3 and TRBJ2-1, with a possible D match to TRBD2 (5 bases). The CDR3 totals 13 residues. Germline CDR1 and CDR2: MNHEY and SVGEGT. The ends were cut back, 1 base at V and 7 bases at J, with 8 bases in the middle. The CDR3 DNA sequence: TGTGCCAGCAGTTACTTGAGGACTAATGAGCAGTTCTTC. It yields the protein CASSYLRTNEQFF.

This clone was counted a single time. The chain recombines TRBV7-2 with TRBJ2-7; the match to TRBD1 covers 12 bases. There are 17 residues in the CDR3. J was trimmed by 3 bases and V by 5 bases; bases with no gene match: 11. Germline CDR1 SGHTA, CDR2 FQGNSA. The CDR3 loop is CASSRRGQGADVYEQYF. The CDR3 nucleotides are TGTGCCAGCAGCAGAAGGGGACAGGGGGCGGACGTCTACGAGCAGTACTTC.

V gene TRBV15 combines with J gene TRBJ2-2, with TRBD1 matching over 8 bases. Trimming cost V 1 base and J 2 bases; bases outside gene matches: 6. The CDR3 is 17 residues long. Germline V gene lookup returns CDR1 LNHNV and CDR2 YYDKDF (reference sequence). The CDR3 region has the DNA TGTGCCACCAGCAGAGGGTTCGGGACAGGAAACACCGGGGAGCTGTTTTTT. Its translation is CATSRGFGTGNTGELFF.